The 6 T cell receptor beta chains below come from one sample, sequenced in a study of patients and donors after allogeneic stem cell transplantation. TCRdb independently ran MiXCR on the RT-PCR reads; one entry per CDR3 protein. This table holds over 4,000 distinct CDR3 sequences, 24% found once. The sequenced sample consisted of blood, either unsorted or a sorted T cell fraction (not recorded which). These receptors came from a human donor who was either an allogeneic HSCT recipient or a stem cell or donor lymphocyte infusion donor (not recorded which). It is not recorded whose cells these are; they may come from a transplant donor.

The table lists this clonotype with a count of one. This chain joins TRBV7-2 and TRBJ2-3, with D uncertain. Looked up from germline, CDR1 is SGHTA and CDR2 is FQGNSA. The CDR3 is 13 residues long. V dropped 3 bases and J dropped 5 bases, with 9 bases sitting between them. The CDR3 here is CASSFQELDTQYF. CDR3 nucleotides: TGTGCCAGCAGCTTTCAGGAGCTAGATACGCAGTATTTT.

The V gene is TRBV5-1, the J gene TRBJ1-1; D is uncertain. The ends were cut back, 2 bases at V and 4 bases at J, with 12 bases in the middle. The length of the CDR3 is 14 residues. In germline, CDR1 is SGHRS, CDR2 YFSETQ. This CDR3 reads CASSFEGSGTEAFF. The DNA for the CDR3 is TGCGCCAGCAGCTTCGAGGGATCGGGCACTGAAGCTTTCTTT.

The CDR3 reads CASSPGTGNNYGYTF. The CDR3 region has the DNA TGTGCCAGCAGCCCCGGGACAGGCAATAACTATGGCTACACCTTC. The gene calls are TRBV4-2 and TRBJ1-2, with 8 positions matching TRBD1. In germline, CDR1 is LGHNA, CDR2 YNFKEQ. The CDR3 is made up of 15 amino acids. With 4 bases clipped from V and 1 base from J, the junction kept 5 bases outside the gene matches.

The rearrangement links TRBV7-9 to TRBJ2-1; 13 bases agree with TRBD2. CDR3 size: 15 residues. Looked up from germline, CDR1 is SEHNR and CDR2 is FQNEAQ (reference sequence). Trimming took 4 bases from V and 8 from J; bases not matched to a gene: 5. CDR3 DNA: TGTGCCAGCAGCTCACGACTAGCGGGAGGAGATGAGCAGTTCTTC. This translates into CASSSRLAGGDEQFF.

This clonotype is labeled large. This chain joins TRBV7-3 and TRBJ1-1, with a possible D match to TRBD1 (5 bases). From germline, CDR1 is SGHTA and CDR2 FQGTGA. Trimming removed 2 bases from V and 1 base from J, with 8 bases in between. The CDR3 has 14 amino acids. CDR3 sequence (DNA): TGTGCCAGCAGCTTATCAGGGAAGAACACTGAAGCTTTCTTT. Amino acids: CASSLSGKNTEAFF.

By proportion, this clonotype is large. The V call is TRBV7-8, the J call TRBJ1-5, with 7 bases identical to TRBD1. Trimming removed 0 bases from V and 4 bases from J; junction bases left unmatched: 6. CDR1 SGHVS and CDR2 FQNEAQ come from the germline V gene. The CDR3 length is 16 residues. The CDR3 reads CASSLAEARGNQPQHF. DNA of the CDR3: TGTGCCAGCAGCTTAGCAGAGGCCAGGGGGAATCAGCCCCAGCATTTT.